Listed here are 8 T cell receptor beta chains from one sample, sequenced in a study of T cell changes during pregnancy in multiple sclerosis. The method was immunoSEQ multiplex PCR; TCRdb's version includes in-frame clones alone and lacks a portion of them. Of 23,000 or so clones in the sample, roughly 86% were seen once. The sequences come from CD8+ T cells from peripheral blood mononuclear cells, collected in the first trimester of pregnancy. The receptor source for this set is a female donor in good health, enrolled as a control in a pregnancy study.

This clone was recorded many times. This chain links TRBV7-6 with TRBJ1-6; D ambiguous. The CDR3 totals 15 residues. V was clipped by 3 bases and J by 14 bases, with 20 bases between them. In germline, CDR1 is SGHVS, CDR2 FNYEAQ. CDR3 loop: CASSFSSGGRSALHF. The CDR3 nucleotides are TGTGCCAGCAGCTTCAGCAGCGGTGGGCGCTCGGCCCTCCACTTT.

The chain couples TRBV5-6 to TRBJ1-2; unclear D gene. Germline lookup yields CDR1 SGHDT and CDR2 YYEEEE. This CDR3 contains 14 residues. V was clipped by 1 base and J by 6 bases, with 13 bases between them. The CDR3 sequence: CASSLWEDWDGYTF. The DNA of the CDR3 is TGTGCCAGCAGCTTGTGGGAGGATTGGGATGGCTACACCTTC. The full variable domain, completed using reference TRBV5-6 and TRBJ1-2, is DAGVTQSPTHLIKTRGQQVTLRCSPKSGHDTVSWYQQALGQGPQFIFQYYEEEERQRGNFPDRFSGHQFPNYSSELNVNALLLGDSALYLCASSLWEDWDGYTFGSGTRLTVV.

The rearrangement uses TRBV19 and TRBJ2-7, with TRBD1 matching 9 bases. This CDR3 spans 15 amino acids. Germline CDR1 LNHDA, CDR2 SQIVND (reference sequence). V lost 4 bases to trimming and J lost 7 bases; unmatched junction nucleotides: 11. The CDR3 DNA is TGTGCCAGTAGTACCGCACAGGGGGCAAAGGGGGAGCAGTACTTC. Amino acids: CASSTAQGAKGEQYF.

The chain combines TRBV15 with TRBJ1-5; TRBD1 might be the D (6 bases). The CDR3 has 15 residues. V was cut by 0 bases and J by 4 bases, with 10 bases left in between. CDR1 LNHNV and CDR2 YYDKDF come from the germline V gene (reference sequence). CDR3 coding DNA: TGTGCCACCAGCAGAGATCAGGGGCTTAATCAGCCCCAGCATTTT. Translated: CATSRDQGLNQPQHF.

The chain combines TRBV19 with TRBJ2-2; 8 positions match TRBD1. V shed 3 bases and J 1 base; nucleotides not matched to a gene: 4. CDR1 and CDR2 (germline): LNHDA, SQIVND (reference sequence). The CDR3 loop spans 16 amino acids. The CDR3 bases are TGTGCCAGTAGTATTTTCGGGACAGGGAACACCGGGGAGCTGTTTTTT. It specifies CASSIFGTGNTGELFF. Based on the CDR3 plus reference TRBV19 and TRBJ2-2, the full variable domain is DGGITQSPKYLFRKEGQNVTLSCEQNLNHDAMYWYRQDPGQGLRLIYYSQIVNDFQKGDIAEGYSVSREKKESFPLTVTSAQKNPTAFYLCASSIFGTGNTGELFFGEGSRLTVL.

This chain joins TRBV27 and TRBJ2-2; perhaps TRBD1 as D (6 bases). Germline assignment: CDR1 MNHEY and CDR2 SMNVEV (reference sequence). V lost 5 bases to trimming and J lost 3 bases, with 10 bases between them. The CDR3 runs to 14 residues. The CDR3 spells CASSIQGDTGELFF. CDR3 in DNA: TGTGCCAGCAGTATACAGGGAGACACCGGGGAGCTGTTTTTT.

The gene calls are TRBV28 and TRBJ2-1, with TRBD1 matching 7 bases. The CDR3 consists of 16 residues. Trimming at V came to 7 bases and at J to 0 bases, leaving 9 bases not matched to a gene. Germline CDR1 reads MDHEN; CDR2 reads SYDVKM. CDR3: CASKRQGISSYNEQFF. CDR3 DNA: TGTGCCAGCAAAAGACAGGGAATAAGCTCCTACAATGAGCAGTTCTTC. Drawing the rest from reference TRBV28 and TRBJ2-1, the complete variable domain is DVKVTQSSRYLVKRTGEKVFLECVQDMDHENMFWYRQDPGLGLRLIYFSYDVKMKEKGDIPEGYSVSREKKERFSLILESASTNQTSMYLCASKRQGISSYNEQFFGPGTRLTVL.

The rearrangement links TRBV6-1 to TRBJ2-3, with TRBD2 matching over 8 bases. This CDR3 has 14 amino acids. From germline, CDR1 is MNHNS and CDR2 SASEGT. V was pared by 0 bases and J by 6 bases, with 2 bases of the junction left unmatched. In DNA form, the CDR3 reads TGTGCCAGCAGTGAAGCAGCGGGGGTGGATACGCAGTATTTT. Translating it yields CASSEAAGVDTQYF.